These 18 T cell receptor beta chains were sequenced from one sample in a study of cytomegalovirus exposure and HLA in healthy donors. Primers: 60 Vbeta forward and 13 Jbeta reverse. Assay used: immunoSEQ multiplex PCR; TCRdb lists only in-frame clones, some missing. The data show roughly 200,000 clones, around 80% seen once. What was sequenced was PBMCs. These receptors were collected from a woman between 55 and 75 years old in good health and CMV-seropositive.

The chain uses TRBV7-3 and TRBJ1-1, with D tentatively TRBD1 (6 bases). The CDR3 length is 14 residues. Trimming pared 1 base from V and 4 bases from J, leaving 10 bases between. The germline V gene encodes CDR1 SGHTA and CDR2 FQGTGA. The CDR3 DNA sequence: TGTGCCAGCAGCTTAATAGGGGGACCCACTGAAGCTTTCTTT. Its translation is CASSLIGGPTEAFF.

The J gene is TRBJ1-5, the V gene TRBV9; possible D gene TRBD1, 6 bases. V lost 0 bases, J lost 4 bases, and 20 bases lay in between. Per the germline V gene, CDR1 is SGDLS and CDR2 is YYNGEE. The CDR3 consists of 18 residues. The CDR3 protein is CASSVGGRGSIANQPQHF. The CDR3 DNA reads TGTGCCAGCAGCGTAGGGGGCAGGGGATCTATAGCAAATCAGCCCCAGCATTTT.

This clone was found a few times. CDR3 sequence: CASSPPGQGWHNEQFF. The CDR3 bases are TGTGCCAGCAGCCCTCCAGGACAGGGTTGGCACAATGAGCAGTTCTTC. J is TRBJ2-1 and V is TRBV5-6, with 8 bases lining up with TRBD1. Germline V CDR1 and CDR2: SGHDT, YYEEEE. The CDR3 consists of 16 residues. V lost 4 bases to trimming and J lost 5 bases; unmatched junction nucleotides: 11.

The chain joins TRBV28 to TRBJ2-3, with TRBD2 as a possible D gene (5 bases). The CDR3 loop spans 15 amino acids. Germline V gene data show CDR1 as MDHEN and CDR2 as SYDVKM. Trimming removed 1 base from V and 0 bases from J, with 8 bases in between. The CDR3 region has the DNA TGTGCCAGCAGTTTATTCGGCGGGAGCACAGATACGCAGTATTTT. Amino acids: CASSLFGGSTDTQYF.

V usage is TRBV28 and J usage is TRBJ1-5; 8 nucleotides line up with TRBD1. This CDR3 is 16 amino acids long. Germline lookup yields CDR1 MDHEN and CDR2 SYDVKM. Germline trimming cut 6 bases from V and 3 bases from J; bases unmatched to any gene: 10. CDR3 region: CASSPPGTGLNQPQHF. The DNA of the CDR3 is TGTGCCAGCAGCCCTCCCGGGACAGGTCTCAATCAGCCCCAGCATTTT.

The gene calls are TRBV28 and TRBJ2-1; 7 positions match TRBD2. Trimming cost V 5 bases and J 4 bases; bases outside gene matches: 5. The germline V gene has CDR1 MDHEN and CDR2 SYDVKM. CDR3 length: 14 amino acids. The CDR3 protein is CASSVGGKYNEQFF. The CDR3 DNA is TGTGCCAGCAGTGTCGGGGGGAAATACAATGAGCAGTTCTTC.

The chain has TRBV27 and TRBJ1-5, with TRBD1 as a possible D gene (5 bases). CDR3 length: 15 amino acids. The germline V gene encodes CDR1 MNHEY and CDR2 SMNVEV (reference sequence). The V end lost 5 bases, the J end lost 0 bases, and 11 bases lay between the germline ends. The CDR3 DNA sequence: TGTGCCAGCAGTGTTGGCGGGGGTAGCAATCAGCCCCAGCATTTT. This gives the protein CASSVGGGSNQPQHF.

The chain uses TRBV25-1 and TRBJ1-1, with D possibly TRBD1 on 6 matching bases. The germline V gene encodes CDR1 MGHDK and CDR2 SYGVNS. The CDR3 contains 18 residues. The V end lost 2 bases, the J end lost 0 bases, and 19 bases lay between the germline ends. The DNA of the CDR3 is TGTGCCAGCAGTGAACAAGGACAGAAACCGACTCTGAACACTGAAGCTTTCTTT. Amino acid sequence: CASSEQGQKPTLNTEAFF.

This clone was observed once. In DNA form, the CDR3 reads TGTGCCAGCTCACCCCGGCAGGGGGGCGCTGGGGCCAACGTCCTGACTTTC. This codes for CASSPRQGGAGANVLTF. The rearrangement joins TRBV18 to TRBJ2-6; maybe TRBD1 (7 bases). Per germline, CDR1 KGHSH and CDR2 LQKENI. This CDR3 region has 17 residues. Trimming cost V 3 bases and J 2 bases, with 14 bases left between them. The complete variable domain, with remaining parts taken from reference TRBV18 and TRBJ2-6, reads NAGVMQNPRHLVRRRGQEARLRCSPMKGHSHVYWYRQLPEEGLKFMVYLQKENIIDESGMPKERFSAEFPKEGPSILRIQQVVRGDSAAYFCASSPRQGGAGANVLTFGAGSRLTVL.

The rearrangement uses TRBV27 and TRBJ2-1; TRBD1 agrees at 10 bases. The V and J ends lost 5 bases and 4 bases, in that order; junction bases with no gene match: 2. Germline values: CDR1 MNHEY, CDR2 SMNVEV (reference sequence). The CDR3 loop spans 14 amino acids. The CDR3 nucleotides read TGTGCCAGCAGTGGACAGGGGGAATACAATGAGCAGTTCTTC. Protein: CASSGQGEYNEQFF.

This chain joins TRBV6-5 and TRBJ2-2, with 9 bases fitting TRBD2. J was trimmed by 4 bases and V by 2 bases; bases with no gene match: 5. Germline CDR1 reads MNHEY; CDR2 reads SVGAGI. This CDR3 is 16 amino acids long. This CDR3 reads CASSYIAGDRTGELFF. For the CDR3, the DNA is TGTGCCAGCAGTTACATAGCGGGAGACCGCACCGGGGAGCTGTTTTTT.

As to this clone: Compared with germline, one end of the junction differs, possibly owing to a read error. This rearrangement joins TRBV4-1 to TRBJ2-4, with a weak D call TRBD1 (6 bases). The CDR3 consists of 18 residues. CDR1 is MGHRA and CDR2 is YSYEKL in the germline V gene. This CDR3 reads CASSHLGQRSLAKNSQYF. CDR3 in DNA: TGCGCCAGCAGCCACCTTGGACAGCGATCTCTAGCCAAAAACAGTCAGTACTTC.

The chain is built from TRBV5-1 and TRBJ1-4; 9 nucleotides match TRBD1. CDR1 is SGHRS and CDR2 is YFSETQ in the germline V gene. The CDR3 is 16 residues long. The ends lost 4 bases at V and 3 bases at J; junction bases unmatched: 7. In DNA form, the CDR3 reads TGCGCCAGCAGCACCACAGGGGGCCCGTCTAATGAAAAACTGTTTTTT. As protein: CASSTTGGPSNEKLFF.

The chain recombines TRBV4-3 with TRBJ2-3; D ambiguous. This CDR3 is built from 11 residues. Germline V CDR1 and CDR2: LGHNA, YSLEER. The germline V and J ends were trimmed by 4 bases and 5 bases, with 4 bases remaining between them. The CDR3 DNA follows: TGCGCCAGCAGCCTCGGAGATACGCAGTATTTT. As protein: CASSLGDTQYF.

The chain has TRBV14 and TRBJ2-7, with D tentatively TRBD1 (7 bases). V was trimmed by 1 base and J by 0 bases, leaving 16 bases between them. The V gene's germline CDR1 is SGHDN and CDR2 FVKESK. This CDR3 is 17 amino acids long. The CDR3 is CASSQGGGTVFSYEQYF. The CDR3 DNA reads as TGTGCCAGCAGCCAAGGAGGAGGGACAGTTTTCTCCTACGAGCAGTACTTC.

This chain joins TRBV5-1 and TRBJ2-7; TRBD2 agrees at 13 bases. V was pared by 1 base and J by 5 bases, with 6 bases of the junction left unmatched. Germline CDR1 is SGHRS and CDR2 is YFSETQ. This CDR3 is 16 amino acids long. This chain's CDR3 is CASSLLTSGRADEQYF. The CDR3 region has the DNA TGCGCCAGCAGCTTGTTAACTAGCGGGAGGGCCGACGAGCAGTACTTC.

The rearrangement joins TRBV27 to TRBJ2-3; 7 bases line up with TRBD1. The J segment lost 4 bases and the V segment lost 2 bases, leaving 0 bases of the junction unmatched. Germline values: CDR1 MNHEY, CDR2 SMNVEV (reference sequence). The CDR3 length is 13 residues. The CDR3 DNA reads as TGTGCCAGCAGTTTAACAGGGGCAGATACGCAGTATTTT. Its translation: CASSLTGADTQYF.

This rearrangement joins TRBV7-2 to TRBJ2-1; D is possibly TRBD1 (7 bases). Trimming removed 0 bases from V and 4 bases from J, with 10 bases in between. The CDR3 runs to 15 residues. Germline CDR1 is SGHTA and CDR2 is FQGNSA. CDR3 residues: CASSLAAGGYNEQFF. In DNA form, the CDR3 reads TGTGCCAGCAGCTTAGCCGCAGGGGGGTACAATGAGCAGTTCTTC.